This T cell receptor beta chain was observed in a study of T cells in Graves' hyperthyroidism and ophthalmopathy. RNA transcripts yielded amplified TCR beta CDR3 regions. The HTBI set primed first-round TCR CDR3 RT-PCR. TCRdb used MiXCR to reprocess the multiplex PCR reads, holding one entry per CDR3 protein. The sample holds fewer than 350,000 distinct CDR3 sequences, roughly 20% seen once. The CDR3 is 14 amino acids. V shed 6 bases, J shed 3 bases, and the junction held 6 bases outside the gene matches. Germline CDR1 is MNHEY and CDR2 is SMNVEV (reference sequence). There are many counts of this clonotype.

Sequencing input: blood. The chain carries TRBV27 and TRBJ2-7; 9 nucleotides match TRBD1. The clonotype originates from a woman between 40 and 50 years old with Graves' ophthalmopathy. CDR3 nucleotides: TGTGCCAGCAGCCCGGGACAGGGAAACTACGAGCAGTACTTC. It translates to CASSPGQGNYEQYF.